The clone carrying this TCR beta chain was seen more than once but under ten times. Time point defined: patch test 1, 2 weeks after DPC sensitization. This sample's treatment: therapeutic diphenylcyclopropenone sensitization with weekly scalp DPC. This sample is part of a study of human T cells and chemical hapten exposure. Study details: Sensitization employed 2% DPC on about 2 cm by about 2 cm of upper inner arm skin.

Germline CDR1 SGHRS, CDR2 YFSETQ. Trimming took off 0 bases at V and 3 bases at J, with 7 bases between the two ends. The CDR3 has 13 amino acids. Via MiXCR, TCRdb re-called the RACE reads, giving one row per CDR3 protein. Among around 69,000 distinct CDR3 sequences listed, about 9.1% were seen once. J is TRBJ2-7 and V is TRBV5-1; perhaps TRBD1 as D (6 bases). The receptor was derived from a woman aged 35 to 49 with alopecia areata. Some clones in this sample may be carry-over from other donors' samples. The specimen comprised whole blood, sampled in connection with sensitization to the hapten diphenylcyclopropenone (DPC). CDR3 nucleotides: TGCGCCAGCAGCTTGGAAGGGGGCTACGAGCAGTACTTC. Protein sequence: CASSLEGGYEQYF.